The 5 T cell receptor beta chains given below trace back to one sample, sequenced in a study of blood T cell repertoires in COVID-19. Profiled with immunoSEQ multiplex PCR; TCRdb holds only in-frame clones, not every one. The sample carries some 360,000 clones, more than 70% recorded once. The sequenced sample was PBMCs or T cells enriched from blood (not recorded which). The receptors were gathered from a woman aged 30 to 39 who had been exposed to COVID-19.

This clone was observed a handful of times. V usage is TRBV2 and J usage is TRBJ1-2, with 9 bases matching TRBD1. CDR1 is SNHLY, CDR2 FYNNEI, per germline. V lost 7 bases and J lost 4; bases outside the gene matches: 7. This CDR3 comprises 14 residues. The chain's CDR3 is CASKGQGSPYGYTF. For the CDR3, the DNA is TGTGCCAGCAAGGGACAGGGTTCTCCCTATGGCTACACCTTC. The variable domain in full, with the rest retrieved from reference TRBV2 and TRBJ1-2, is EPEVTQTPSHQVTQMGQEVILRCVPISNHLYFYWYRQILGQKVEFLVSFYNNEISEKSEIFDDQFSVERPDGSNFTLKIRSTKLEDSAMYFCASKGQGSPYGYTFGSGTRLTVV.

This sequence joins TRBV27 and TRBJ1-5; TRBD1 aligns across 10 bases. CDR1 is MNHEY, CDR2 SMNVEV, per germline (reference sequence). The ends lost 0 bases at V and 2 bases at J; junction bases unmatched: 7. This CDR3 is 18 amino acids long. CDR3 coding DNA: TGTGCCAGCAGTTTATCCGGCACCGGGACAGGGGGCAATCAGCCCCAGCATTTT. Protein product: CASSLSGTGTGGNQPQHF.

This clone was counted a single time. V and J are TRBV28 and TRBJ1-2; 9 nucleotides agree with TRBD1. The CDR3 runs 13 residues. Germline trimming cut 8 bases from V and 4 bases from J; bases unmatched to any gene: 5. Germline CDR1 and CDR2: MDHEN and SYDVKM. The CDR3 loop reads CASSKDRGYGYTF. DNA for the CDR3: TGTGCCAGCTCCAAGGACAGGGGCTATGGCTACACCTTC.

The chain is built from TRBV30 and TRBJ1-1, with D possibly TRBD1 on 6 matching bases. Germline V CDR1 and CDR2: GTSNPN, SVGIG (reference sequence). Trimming cost V 4 bases and J 5 bases, with 20 bases left between them. The CDR3 has 15 residues. The DNA for the CDR3 is TGTGCCTGGAAGGTCCCAGGGGCCGTCCTAACTGAAGCTTTCTTT. Translated: CAWKVPGAVLTEAFF.

V is TRBV27 and J is TRBJ1-1, with 7 bases lining up with TRBD1. CDR3 length: 15 residues. Trimming at V came to 2 bases and at J to 4 bases, leaving 7 bases not matched to a gene. Per the germline V gene, CDR1 is MNHEY and CDR2 is SMNVEV (reference sequence). Here the CDR3 DNA reads TGTGCCAGCAGTTTAAGGCCAGGGGGTCTCACTGAAGCTTTCTTT. Amino acid sequence: CASSLRPGGLTEAFF.